The clone carrying this T cell receptor (beta chain) has at least ten counts. Its target is unknown. The data originate from a study of CD8 T cells in ankylosing spondylitis. In TCRdb, the 5' RACE reads were re-called with MiXCR into one record per CDR3 protein. The repertoire has some 130,000 distinct CDR3 sequences, around 13% of them found once; the top ten carry 3%. Losses at the gene ends were 4 bases for V and 6 bases for J; bases not matched to a gene: 5. The CDR3 runs to 13 residues. Germline CDR1 SQVTM, CDR2 ANQGSEA. Study-level results: A TCR beta motif made of several highly homologous variants seemed typical of ankylosing spondylitis blood. Disease-linked clones were found to be CD8+ and relatively rare in peripheral blood. Some motif variants had been reported before (in reactive arthritis synovial fluid and blood).

This TCR came from a female donor with ankylosing spondylitis or in good health (not recorded which). This chain joins TRBV29-1 and TRBJ2-2, with 7 positions matching TRBD2. Material: blood, either unsorted or a sorted T cell fraction (not recorded which). CDR3 amino acids: CSVAGRVAGELFF. The CDR3 nucleotides are TGCAGCGTTGCAGGGAGGGTTGCCGGGGAGCTGTTTTTT.